This T cell receptor (beta chain) was sequenced during a study of blood T cell repertoires in COVID-19. Whole-study context: COVID-19 samples collected from the United States, Italy and Spain covered acute and convalescent phases. T cells, B-cell-depleted T cells, or PBMCs supplied cDNA or gDNA.

The authors' processing: Amplification of reference gene primers was used by the study to estimate nucleated cell counts. Assay used: immunoSEQ multiplex PCR; TCRdb lists only in-frame clones, some missing. Clone size and the V and J calls come from that table; the DNA yielded D and trimming. Of over 70,000 clones listed, approximately 90% are singletons. J was trimmed by 1 base and V by 5 bases; bases with no gene match: 6. This CDR3 has 15 amino acids. CDR1 LNHDA and CDR2 SQIVND come from the germline V gene (reference sequence). Sequenced material: peripheral blood. The chain links TRBV19 to TRBJ1-1; 8 bases are shared with TRBD1. The sequence came from a human donor with active COVID-19. The donor label of this sample is uncertain. The CDR3 sequence: CASSVTGVPNTEAFF. The CDR3 DNA reads TGTGCCAGTAGTGTGACAGGGGTCCCGAACACTGAAGCTTTCTTT.